Presented here are 31 T cell receptor beta chains from one specimen sequenced in a study of PD-1 blockade in classical Hodgkin lymphoma (TCRdb year 2020). In light of the paper, this sample's time point label describes: newly diagnosed, previously untreated cHL patient sample. The library was obtained by the immunoSEQ multiplex PCR assay. TCRdb took this table from immuneACCESS and kept in-frame rearrangements with V and J called. Such tables lack part of the clones; where checked against another copy, unresolved V genes explain under half of the gap, and the rest is unexplained. In this sample the table shows 47,000 or so clones, approximately 90% of which occur a single time. Around 5% of the sample belongs to the ten largest clones. The sample was peripheral blood mononuclear cells (PBMCs). These TCRs come from a human donor with classical Hodgkin lymphoma.

The rearrangement links TRBV5-1 to TRBJ1-1; D remains ambiguous. Germline-derived CDR1 and CDR2 are SGHRS and YFSETQ. The CDR3 is 13 residues long. Trimming pared 2 bases from V and 3 bases from J, leaving 8 bases between. DNA for the CDR3: TGCGCCAGCAGCTTCCTCGGGTACACTGAAGCTTTCTTT. Translating it yields CASSFLGYTEAFF.

V usage is TRBV19 and J usage is TRBJ2-6; 12 bases align to TRBD1. Germline CDR1 LNHDA, CDR2 SQIVND (reference sequence). Losses at the gene ends were 5 bases for V and 4 bases for J; bases not matched to a gene: 6. This CDR3 region has 17 residues. Here the CDR3 reads CASSPGTGGAGANVLTF. CDR3 sequence (DNA): TGTGCCAGTAGTCCCGGGACAGGGGGCGCCGGGGCCAACGTCCTGACTTTC.

The rearrangement joins TRBV10-3 to TRBJ2-1; D remains unclear. V gave up 0 bases and J gave up 7 bases, with 19 bases separating them. Germline loops: CDR1 ENHRY, CDR2 SYGVKD. The CDR3 totals 17 residues. This CDR3 is CAISESIVLGVTNEQFF. The CDR3 coding sequence is TGTGCCATCAGTGAGTCGATAGTGCTAGGAGTGACGAATGAGCAGTTCTTC.

The genes are TRBV5-1 and TRBJ2-1; D perhaps matches TRBD2 (6 bases). Trimming removed 4 bases at V and 7 bases at J, with 15 bases between. The CDR3 has 14 amino acids. Germline CDR1 is SGHRS and CDR2 is YFSETQ. The CDR3 region is CASSPIGSFNEQFF. As DNA, the CDR3 is TGCGCCAGCAGCCCGATCGGGAGTTTTAATGAGCAGTTCTTC.

The chain uses TRBV11-3 and TRBJ2-7, with 9 bases identical to TRBD1. The length of the CDR3 is 13 residues. Germline V gene lookup returns CDR1 SGHNT and CDR2 YENEEA. V lost 3 bases and J lost 5; bases outside the gene matches: 2. CDR3 protein: CASSFDRGDEQYV. CDR3 in DNA: TGTGCCAGCAGCTTCGACAGGGGGGACGAGCAGTACGTC.

The chain links TRBV6-1 to TRBJ1-5; possibly TRBD1 for D (6 bases). This CDR3 has 17 amino acids. CDR1 is MNHNS, CDR2 SASEGT, per germline. V lost 4 bases to trimming and J lost 0 bases, with 16 bases between them. The DNA for the CDR3 is TGTGCCAGCAGTGCCGGGGGGCTCGGTGATAGCAATCAGCCCCAGCATTTT. It is translated as CASSAGGLGDSNQPQHF.

The chain uses TRBV7-9 and TRBJ2-3; D gene ambiguous. Per the germline V gene, CDR1 is SEHNR and CDR2 is FQNEAQ (reference sequence). The CDR3 contains 15 residues. Deletions cut 2 bases from V and 0 bases from J, with 9 bases between. The CDR3 is CASSLSLGSTDTQYF. CDR3 sequence (DNA): TGTGCCAGCAGCTTATCGTTAGGGAGCACAGATACGCAGTATTTT.

The genes are TRBV27 and TRBJ2-3; the D is unclear. Trimming took 4 bases from V and 4 from J, leaving 18 bases between them. The CDR3 contains 16 residues. Germline CDR1 MNHEY, CDR2 SMNVEV (reference sequence). The DNA for the CDR3 is TGTGCCAGCAGTTACCAATGGGCGCTGGGTCCAGATACGCAGTATTTT. Translated, it gives CASSYQWALGPDTQYF.

The genes are TRBV2 and TRBJ2-7; 7 bases line up with TRBD1. V trimming: 7 bases; J trimming: 12 bases; junction bases outside the gene matches: 12. Germline V gene lookup returns CDR1 SNHLY and CDR2 FYNNEI. The CDR3 extends over 12 amino acids. The CDR3 protein is CASTLERGQTYV. DNA of the CDR3: TGTGCCAGCACCCTAGAGAGGGGACAGACGTACGTC.

The chain is built from TRBV7-6 and TRBJ2-7; the D gene is possibly TRBD2 (6 bases). Per the germline V gene, CDR1 is SGHVS and CDR2 is FNYEAQ. This CDR3 contains 15 residues. Trimming removed 0 bases from V and 2 bases from J, with 11 bases in between. DNA for the CDR3: TGTGCCAGCAGCTTAGCAGATGGACTACCCTACGAGCAGTACGTC. This sequence encodes CASSLADGLPYEQYV.

The gene calls are TRBV28 and TRBJ2-7; possible D gene TRBD1, 6 bases. Trimming left V 5 bases short and J 3 bases short, with 8 bases between. The CDR3 has 12 amino acids. CDR1 is MDHEN and CDR2 is SYDVKM in the germline V gene. Written as DNA, the CDR3 is TGTGCCAGCAGTGGGGACATCTACGAGCAGTACTTC. Protein: CASSGDIYEQYF.

The rearrangement uses TRBV28 and TRBJ2-3, with TRBD2 matching over 9 bases. This CDR3 spans 16 amino acids. V dropped 5 bases and J dropped 0; count of bases not matched to a gene: 6. The germline V gene encodes CDR1 MDHEN and CDR2 SYDVKM. CDR3 region: CASSPTSGFSTDTQYF. CDR3 nucleotide sequence: TGTGCCAGCAGTCCCACTAGCGGGTTCAGCACAGATACGCAGTATTTT.

This clone was counted once. The chain joins TRBV30 to TRBJ2-2; possible D gene TRBD1, 6 bases. Trimming left V 3 bases short and J 6 bases short, with 8 bases between. Germline V CDR1 and CDR2: GTSNPN, SVGIG (reference sequence). CDR3 length equals 12 residues. CDR3 coding DNA: TGTGCCTGGAGAGAGGGGGCCGGGGAGCTGTTTTTT. It is translated as CAWREGAGELFF.

The chain recombines TRBV27 with TRBJ2-3, with TRBD2 matching over 14 bases. Unmatched junction bases numbered 4, after V lost 5 bases and J lost 0 bases. Per germline, CDR1 MNHEY and CDR2 SMNVEV (reference sequence). The CDR3 extends over 17 amino acids. CDR3 sequence: CASSRTSGRPSTDTQYF. CDR3 nucleotide sequence: TGTGCCAGCAGTCGGACTAGCGGGAGGCCCAGCACAGATACGCAGTATTTT.

This clone was seen only once. The J gene is TRBJ2-3, the V gene TRBV10-1; D ambiguous. There are 12 residues in the CDR3. V was trimmed by 0 bases and J by 6 bases, leaving 4 bases between them. Germline V gives CDR1 WNHNN, CDR2 SYGVQD (reference sequence). The CDR3 DNA is TGCGCCAGCAGTGAGTCGATTGATACGCAGTATTTT. It yields the protein CASSESIDTQYF.

The rearrangement uses TRBV6-1 and TRBJ1-1; 10 bases line up with TRBD1. The CDR3 totals 15 residues. Germline CDR1 and CDR2: MNHNS and SASEGT. V lost 4 bases to trimming and J lost 6 bases; unmatched junction nucleotides: 8. The CDR3 loop reads CASSAGQGVGSEAFF. CDR3 DNA sequence: TGTGCCAGCAGTGCCGGACAGGGGGTAGGATCTGAAGCTTTCTTT.

The genes are TRBV11-3 and TRBJ2-3, with D perhaps matching TRBD1 or TRBD2 (6 bases each). The CDR3 totals 15 residues. Per germline, CDR1 SGHNT and CDR2 YENEEA. With 3 bases removed from V and 1 base from J, the gap between germline ends came to 11 bases. CDR3 bases: TGTGCCAGCAGCTTCGGGGGCTCCGGCACAGATACGCAGTATTTT. Translated: CASSFGGSGTDTQYF.

This clone has only one observation. The chain joins TRBV5-1 to TRBJ2-4, with 10 bases fitting TRBD1. V shed 2 bases, J shed 5 bases, and the junction held 7 bases outside the gene matches. The germline V gene has CDR1 SGHRS and CDR2 YFSETQ. CDR3 length: 16 residues. The CDR3 DNA sequence: TGCGCCAGCAGCTTCACGACAGGGGGCGGGGAAAACATTCAGTACTTC. It specifies CASSFTTGGGENIQYF.

V usage is TRBV11-2 and J usage is TRBJ2-2; D perhaps matches TRBD1 (6 bases). The V end lost 5 bases, the J end lost 4 bases, and 11 bases lay between the germline ends. Germline CDR1 SGHAT, CDR2 FQNNGV. The CDR3 runs to 14 residues. The CDR3, as DNA: TGTGCCAGCAGCCCCTCGACAGGCACCGGGGAGCTGTTTTTT. This gives the protein CASSPSTGTGELFF.

The V gene is TRBV29-1, the J gene TRBJ2-4; TRBD2 might be the D (6 bases). From germline, CDR1 is SQVTM and CDR2 ANQGSEA. Trimming removed 7 bases at V and 10 bases at J, with 38 bases between. CDR3 length: 19 amino acids. CDR3 region: CSARTRTSQKHSVLNIQYF. CDR3 in DNA: TGCAGCGCCCGGACACGCACTAGCCAAAAACATTCAGTACTTAATATTCAGTACTTC.

This chain links TRBV5-4 with TRBJ2-2; D perhaps matches TRBD1 (5 bases). Trimming removed 4 bases at V and 6 bases at J, with 22 bases between. Germline V lookup: CDR1 SGHNT, CDR2 YYREEE (reference sequence). The CDR3 runs 17 residues. This CDR3 reads CASSQGSIVNLPGELFF. The CDR3 nucleotides read TGTGCCAGCAGCCAGGGCTCTATCGTTAACCTGCCCGGGGAGCTGTTTTTT.

This clone has just one count. The chain couples TRBV5-4 to TRBJ2-1, with 11 nucleotides matching TRBD2. This CDR3 is built from 15 residues. With 3 bases clipped from V and 7 bases from J, the junction kept 6 bases outside the gene matches. Germline V CDR1 and CDR2: SGHNT, YYREEE (reference sequence). Here the CDR3 DNA reads TGTGCCAGCAGCTCGATAGCGGGAGGGCCTAATGAGCAGTTCTTC. This gives the protein CASSSIAGGPNEQFF.

This chain connects TRBV7-6 to TRBJ2-5; D is ambiguous. The V end was cut by 4 bases, the J end by 1 base, with 7 bases between. Per germline, CDR1 SGHVS and CDR2 FNYEAQ. CDR3 length: 13 amino acids. In nucleotides, the CDR3 is TGTGCCAGCAGCTGGCGGACCCAAGAGACCCAGTACTTC. This gives the protein CASSWRTQETQYF.

This chain connects TRBV28 to TRBJ2-7; 8 nucleotides line up with TRBD1. This CDR3 contains 14 residues. J was trimmed by 1 base and V by 7 bases; bases with no gene match: 6. CDR1 and CDR2 (germline): MDHEN, SYDVKM. Here the CDR3 DNA reads TGTGCCAGCATCCCCGGGACAGGATCCTACGAGCAGTACTTC. Its protein product is CASIPGTGSYEQYF.

This clone was observed a single time. CDR3 nucleotides: TGTGCCATCAGTGAGTCGACAGGGGTGGATACGCAGTATTTT. It encodes CAISESTGVDTQYF. The gene calls are TRBV10-3 and TRBJ2-3; 8 positions match TRBD1. After removal of 0 bases from V and 6 bases from J, the junction contained 2 bases not matched to a gene. CDR3 length: 14 residues. CDR1 and CDR2 from the germline V gene are ENHRY and SYGVKD.

This clone was seen only once. This rearrangement joins TRBV5-5 to TRBJ2-1; 8 bases are shared with TRBD2. Germline CDR1 and CDR2: SGHKS and YYEKEE (reference sequence). V dropped 0 bases and J dropped 5; count of bases not matched to a gene: 16. This CDR3 comprises 19 residues. The CDR3 here is CASSLDPTGTGGPHNEQFF. CDR3 nucleotides: TGTGCCAGCAGCTTGGACCCAACCGGAACGGGAGGGCCCCACAATGAGCAGTTCTTC.

The chain couples TRBV19 to TRBJ1-5; D is perhaps TRBD1 (5 bases). CDR1 and CDR2 (germline): LNHDA, SQIVND (reference sequence). The V end was cut by 3 bases, the J end by 0 bases, with 9 bases between. This CDR3 contains 15 residues. Here the CDR3 DNA reads TGTGCCAGTAGTATCGACAGCTATAGCAATCAGCCCCAGCATTTT. This encodes CASSIDSYSNQPQHF. The variable domain in full, completed from reference TRBV19 and TRBJ1-5, reads DGGITQSPKYLFRKEGQNVTLSCEQNLNHDAMYWYRQDPGQGLRLIYYSQIVNDFQKGDIAEGYSVSREKKESFPLTVTSAQKNPTAFYLCASSIDSYSNQPQHFGDGTRLSIL.

The CDR3 loop is CASSFALAGGLEQFF. The CDR3 DNA is TGCGCCAGCAGCTTTGCCCTAGCGGGAGGATTAGAGCAGTTCTTC. The rearrangement joins TRBV5-1 to TRBJ2-1; TRBD2 matches at 11 bases. CDR3 length: 15 residues. Germline V CDR1 and CDR2: SGHRS, YFSETQ. V was clipped by 2 bases and J by 10 bases; unmatched bases: 8.

The genes are TRBV5-1 and TRBJ2-3, with 12 bases fitting TRBD2. The CDR3 consists of 15 residues. The germline V gene has CDR1 SGHRS and CDR2 YFSETQ. V lost 4 bases, J lost 6 bases, and 6 bases stayed unmatched. The chain's CDR3 is CASSELAGGEDTQYF. In DNA, the CDR3 is TGCGCCAGCAGCGAACTAGCGGGAGGAGAGGATACGCAGTATTTT.

This chain joins TRBV10-3 and TRBJ1-2; a possible D gene is TRBD1 (5 bases). The CDR3 contains 13 residues. CDR1 is ENHRY, CDR2 SYGVKD, per germline. V lost 10 bases and J lost 7, with 19 bases in between. In DNA, the CDR3 is TGTGCCAATAGGGACGGAACTAGGGCTGGCTACACCTTC. Protein: CANRDGTRAGYTF.

The rearrangement uses TRBV6-5 and TRBJ1-6, with D tentatively TRBD1 (6 bases). This CDR3 has 14 amino acids. Germline V gene data show CDR1 as MNHEY and CDR2 as SVGAGI. Trimming shortened V by 2 bases and J by 7 bases, and 9 bases separated the two germline ends. The CDR3 loop is CASSYRGLNSPLHF. For the CDR3, the DNA is TGTGCCAGCAGTTACCGGGGGCTGAATTCACCCCTCCACTTT.